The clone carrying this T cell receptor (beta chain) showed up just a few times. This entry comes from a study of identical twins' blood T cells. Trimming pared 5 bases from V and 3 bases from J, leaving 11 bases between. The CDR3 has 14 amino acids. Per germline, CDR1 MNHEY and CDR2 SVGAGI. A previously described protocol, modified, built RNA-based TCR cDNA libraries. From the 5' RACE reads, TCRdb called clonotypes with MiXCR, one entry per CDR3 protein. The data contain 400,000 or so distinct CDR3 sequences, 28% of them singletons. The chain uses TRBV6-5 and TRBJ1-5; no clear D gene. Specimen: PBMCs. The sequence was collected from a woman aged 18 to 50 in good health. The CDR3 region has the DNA TGTGCCAGCAGTAAAACCCGAAACAATCAGCCCCAGCATTTT. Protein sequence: CASSKTRNNQPQHF.